Below are 10 T cell receptor beta chains sequenced from a single sample in a study of cytomegalovirus exposure and HLA in healthy donors. Primers included in the PCR were 60 Vbeta and 13 Jbeta primers. The protocol was immunoSEQ multiplex PCR, while the TCRdb copy is restricted to in-frame clones and leaves out a portion. Among 160,000 or so clones listed, 65% to 75% were seen once. Input material: PBMCs. These receptor sequences come from a human donor in good health.

The chain links TRBV30 to TRBJ2-2; D might be TRBD1 (6 bases). The CDR3 is 13 residues long. Between the trimmed V and J ends, which lost 1 base and 4 bases, there was a span of 7 bases. Per germline, CDR1 GTSNPN and CDR2 SVGIG (reference sequence). The CDR3 here is CAWSDRATGELFF. The CDR3 DNA reads as TGTGCCTGGAGTGACAGGGCCACCGGGGAGCTGTTTTTT.

The chain employs TRBV7-8 and TRBJ1-1; TRBD1 agrees at 9 bases. The CDR3 totals 14 residues. With 4 bases clipped from V and 6 bases from J, the junction kept 6 bases outside the gene matches. The V gene's germline CDR1 is SGHVS and CDR2 FQNEAQ. This CDR3 reads CASSYRQGGAEAFF. The CDR3 DNA sequence: TGTGCCAGCAGCTACCGACAGGGGGGGGCTGAAGCTTTCTTT.

The chain is built from TRBV6-5 and TRBJ1-4, with 11 nucleotides matching TRBD1. The germline gives CDR1 MNHEY, CDR2 SVGAGI. The J segment lost 8 bases and the V segment lost 4 bases, leaving 6 bases of the junction unmatched. The CDR3 contains 15 residues. In nucleotides, the CDR3 is TGTGCCAGCAGTTCCCGGACAGGGGGCAGAGAAAAACTGTTTTTT. Residues: CASSSRTGGREKLFF.

This clone was counted a few times. V gene TRBV30 combines with J gene TRBJ1-6; D not certain. The CDR3 is 13 residues long. Per the germline V gene, CDR1 is GTSNPN and CDR2 is SVGIG (reference sequence). V was trimmed by 1 base and J by 8 bases, leaving 9 bases between them. CDR3 amino acids: CAWSGRVDSPLHF. DNA for the CDR3: TGTGCCTGGAGTGGACGGGTGGATTCACCCCTCCACTTT. Looking up the rest from reference TRBV30 and TRBJ1-6 gives the full variable domain: SQTIHQWPATLVQPVGSPLSLECTVEGTSNPNLYWYRQAAGRGLQLLFYSVGIGQISSEVPQNLSASRPQDRQFILSSKKLLLSDSGFYLCAWSGRVDSPLHFGNGTRLTVT.

The rearrangement uses TRBV7-9 and TRBJ1-1; 8 nucleotides agree with TRBD1. CDR1 and CDR2 (germline): SEHNR, FQNEAQ (reference sequence). With 5 bases clipped from V and 9 bases from J, the junction kept 11 bases outside the gene matches. This CDR3 comprises 14 residues. The CDR3 is CASSVAQGAEKAFF. CDR3 in DNA: TGTGCCAGCAGCGTTGCGCAGGGGGCGGAAAAAGCTTTCTTT.

The chain employs TRBV18 and TRBJ1-4, with D perhaps matching TRBD1 (6 bases). This CDR3 is built from 13 residues. With 1 base removed from V and 6 bases from J, the gap between germline ends came to 6 bases. CDR1 is KGHSH and CDR2 is LQKENI in the germline V gene. The CDR3 loop reads CASSPQGDEKLFF. DNA for the CDR3: TGTGCCAGCTCACCACAGGGGGATGAAAAACTGTTTTTT.

The chain joins TRBV19 to TRBJ2-7; tentative D call: TRBD1 (6 bases). Germline values: CDR1 LNHDA, CDR2 SQIVND (reference sequence). Between the trimmed V and J ends, which lost 5 bases and 5 bases, there was a span of 13 bases. The CDR3 totals 13 residues. The CDR3 bases are TGTGCCAGTAGTGGGGTGAACAGGGACGAGCAGTACTTC. The encoded protein is CASSGVNRDEQYF.

The rearrangement links TRBV9 to TRBJ2-6; TRBD1 is a possible D gene (6 bases). In germline, CDR1 is SGDLS, CDR2 YYNGEE. The V end was cut by 0 bases, the J end by 0 bases, with 13 bases between. The CDR3 totals 18 residues. DNA for the CDR3: TGTGCCAGCAGCGTAGGGACAGCGCCCCTCTCTGGGGCCAACGTCCTGACTTTC. This sequence encodes CASSVGTAPLSGANVLTF.

This clone was counted a few times. The V gene is TRBV19, the J gene TRBJ2-7, with a tentative D call TRBD1 (6 bases). The V gene's germline CDR1 is LNHDA and CDR2 SQIVND (reference sequence). The CDR3 length is 12 residues. V was clipped by 9 bases and J by 3 bases, with 12 bases between them. The CDR3 nucleotides read TGTGCCAGCTCAACAGGGTTCTACGAGCAGTACTTC. Amino acid sequence: CASSTGFYEQYF.

This chain connects TRBV5-1 to TRBJ2-5, with TRBD2 matching 8 bases. CDR1 is SGHRS and CDR2 is YFSETQ in the germline V gene. Germline trimming cut 2 bases from V and 4 bases from J; bases unmatched to any gene: 4. The CDR3 runs to 14 residues. DNA for the CDR3: TGCGCCAGCAGCTTCCGGGGGGGCCGAGAGACCCAGTACTTC. Its protein is CASSFRGGRETQYF.